This TCR beta chain was obtained from a study of cytomegalovirus exposure and HLA in healthy donors. Study-wide results and caveats: A later analysis linked a missense variant in DCLRE1C to the trimming of TCR beta V and J genes. Later on, analysis showed that most CMV-associated TCR beta chains appeared to be HLA-restricted. Accurate prediction of HLA-A and HLA-B alleles (for most subjects) was reportedly achieved from TCR beta sequences. Per a prior analysis, the majority of TCR beta V segments were productive roughly 90% or roughly 30% of the time.

Of note for this clone: Its specificity is unknown.

V lost 2 bases and J lost 5; bases outside the gene matches: 6. CDR3 size: 16 residues. Germline-derived CDR1 and CDR2 are MNHEY and SVGAGI. PCR was performed using 60 Vbeta and 13 Jbeta primers. The repertoire was sequenced with immunoSEQ multiplex PCR; TCRdb's copy has only in-frame clones and lacks some. The table shows around 99,000 clones, with approximately 70% occurring only once. The genes are TRBV6-5 and TRBJ2-2; 9 positions agree with TRBD1. Sequencing was performed on PBMCs. This TCR came from a man aged 35 to 55 in good health and CMV-seronegative. CDR3 sequence reads: CASSYQGQGLTGELFF. Written as DNA, the CDR3 is TGTGCCAGCAGTTACCAGGGACAGGGTCTGACCGGGGAGCTGTTTTTT.